Listed here is a single TCR beta chain. Its antigen remains unknown. Some clones are missing from TCRdb's copy, which holds only in-frame ones; the method was immunoSEQ multiplex PCR. This table holds about 42,000 clones, approximately 80% found once. These data are taken from a study of OX40 agonist ivuxolimab in advanced cancers. V lost 0 bases and J 2 bases, leaving 7 bases between the germline ends. The CDR3 is made up of 13 amino acids. CDR1 and CDR2 (germline): GTSNPN, SVGIG (reference sequence). Findings and caveats of the study: Nonresponders, in some cases, also had low normalized T-cell clonal expansion.

This clonotype was sampled from an adult with an advanced solid tumor such as melanoma, head and neck, liver or kidney cancer. V is TRBV30 and J is TRBJ1-2; D call uncertain. The sequencing here drew on CD4+ or CD8+ T cells sorted from blood, taken in a trial of the OX40 agonist ivuxolimab. This CDR3 is CAWSVSQNYGYTF. Written as DNA, the CDR3 is TGTGCCTGGAGTGTTAGTCAGAACTATGGCTACACCTTC.